What follows are 18 T cell receptor beta chains derived from one specimen sequenced in a study of cytomegalovirus exposure and HLA in healthy donors. PCR used 60 Vbeta primers and 13 Jbeta primers. Some clones are missing from TCRdb's copy, which holds only in-frame ones; the method was immunoSEQ multiplex PCR. The table lists 40,000 to 55,000 clones, about three quarters of them singletons. Sequencing was done on a sample of PBMCs. The receptors were sampled from a woman aged 50 to 60 in good health and CMV-seronegative.

The chain uses TRBV4-2 and TRBJ1-2; 8 nucleotides agree with TRBD1. The CDR3 runs to 15 residues. Germline V gives CDR1 LGHNA, CDR2 YNFKEQ. J lost 3 bases, V lost 2 bases, and 5 bases had no gene match. CDR3 nucleotide sequence: TGTGCCAGCAGCCAATTGGACAGGGCGGACTATGGCTACACCTTC. Translation gives CASSQLDRADYGYTF.

This chain connects TRBV19 to TRBJ1-2; a weak D match, TRBD1 (5 bases). Trimming stripped 5 bases from V and 8 bases from J, with 15 bases between. Germline loops: CDR1 LNHDA, CDR2 SQIVND (reference sequence). The length of the CDR3 is 13 residues. CDR3 in amino acids: CASSRREGEGYTF. Written as DNA, the CDR3 is TGTGCCAGTAGTCGGAGGGAAGGGGAGGGCTACACCTTC.

The chain joins TRBV4-1 to TRBJ1-5, with 8 bases fitting TRBD1. This CDR3 spans 15 amino acids. Germline loops: CDR1 MGHRA, CDR2 YSYEKL. The ends lost 1 base at V and 3 bases at J; junction bases unmatched: 2. The CDR3 DNA follows: TGCGCCAGCAGCCAAGGGACAGGGAACAATCAGCCCCAGCATTTT. Protein product: CASSQGTGNNQPQHF.

This rearrangement joins TRBV29-1 to TRBJ2-2; 8 nucleotides align to TRBD2. Germline CDR1 is SQVTM and CDR2 is ANQGSEA. The CDR3 contains 13 residues. The V and J ends lost 8 bases and 1 base, in that order; junction bases with no gene match: 3. This CDR3 reads CSFSGKNTGELFF. The CDR3 region has the DNA TGCAGCTTTAGCGGGAAGAACACCGGGGAGCTGTTTTTT.

This chain joins TRBV6-6 and TRBJ2-7; 8 bases align to TRBD2. V shed 7 bases, J shed 0 bases, and the junction held 5 bases outside the gene matches. Germline CDR1 and CDR2: MNHNY and SVGAGI (reference sequence). CDR3 size: 14 residues. The CDR3 coding sequence is TGTGCCAGCAAGGAGCGGGGGAACTCCTACGAGCAGTACTTC. Translation gives CASKERGNSYEQYF.

The gene calls are TRBV28 and TRBJ2-7; 7 bases fit TRBD2. The CDR3 contains 16 residues. Germline assignment: CDR1 MDHEN and CDR2 SYDVKM. With 5 bases clipped from V and 3 bases from J, the junction kept 13 bases outside the gene matches. The CDR3 protein is CASSRGGADGIYEQYF. Here the CDR3 DNA reads TGTGCCAGCAGTAGGGGAGGGGCGGATGGCATCTACGAGCAGTACTTC.

The rearrangement links TRBV19 to TRBJ2-1; TRBD2 matches 10 bases. CDR1 is LNHDA and CDR2 is SQIVND in the germline V gene (reference sequence). This CDR3 spans 17 amino acids. J was trimmed by 4 bases and V by 7 bases; bases with no gene match: 13. In DNA form, the CDR3 reads TGTGCCAGTACCCCGCGGGGTAGCGGGGGGAATTACAATGAGCAGTTCTTC. Translation gives CASTPRGSGGNYNEQFF.

The table lists this clone with a few counts. The chain links TRBV19 to TRBJ1-5; 8 bases map to TRBD1. The CDR3 has 14 residues. V gave up 5 bases and J gave up 4 bases; unmatched junction bases: 4. CDR1 is LNHDA and CDR2 is SQIVND in the germline V gene (reference sequence). CDR3 in DNA: TGTGCCAGTAGTGGACAGGGTTTTAATCAGCCCCAGCATTTT. Translated, it gives CASSGQGFNQPQHF. Full variable domain (rest looked up from reference TRBV19 and TRBJ1-5): DGGITQSPKYLFRKEGQNVTLSCEQNLNHDAMYWYRQDPGQGLRLIYYSQIVNDFQKGDIAEGYSVSREKKESFPLTVTSAQKNPTAFYLCASSGQGFNQPQHFGDGTRLSIL.

The CDR3 is CASSPLQGARGEQYF. For the CDR3, the DNA is TGTGCCAGCAGTCCTTTACAGGGGGCCAGGGGCGAGCAGTACTTC. The chain couples TRBV27 to TRBJ2-5; 9 bases are a match to TRBD1. TRBJ2-7 explains the end of the DNA better; the J call may be wrong. The CDR3 contains 15 residues. Looked up from germline, CDR1 is MNHEY and CDR2 is SMNVEV (reference sequence).

The chain uses TRBV5-6 and TRBJ1-2; D remains ambiguous. The germline V and J ends were trimmed by 4 bases and 7 bases, with 11 bases remaining between them. Germline V gives CDR1 SGHDT, CDR2 YYEEEE. The CDR3 totals 12 residues. CDR3 sequence reads: CASSPRGFGYTF. CDR3 nucleotide sequence: TGTGCCAGCAGCCCCCGGGGTTTTGGCTACACCTTC.

The chain combines TRBV4-2 with TRBJ2-5, with TRBD2 matching over 10 bases. CDR1 is LGHNA and CDR2 is YNFKEQ in the germline V gene. V was pared by 1 base and J by 3 bases, with 5 bases of the junction left unmatched. This CDR3 contains 16 residues. The CDR3 DNA reads as TGTGCCAGCAGCCAAGGGGATAGCGGGAGGAAAGAGACCCAGTACTTC. Encoded protein: CASSQGDSGRKETQYF.

This clone has just a few counts. This chain connects TRBV6-6 to TRBJ1-5; D is perhaps TRBD1 (5 bases). The CDR3 spans 15 residues. V lost 4 bases, J lost 2 bases, and 12 bases lay in between. Germline assignment: CDR1 MNHNY and CDR2 SVGAGI (reference sequence). The CDR3 DNA follows: TGTGCCAGCAGTTCCTCGGGGGGGGGCAATCAGCCCCAGCATTTT. Its protein product is CASSSSGGGNQPQHF.

This chain connects TRBV29-1 to TRBJ2-3, with a tentative D call TRBD2 (5 bases). CDR3 size: 11 residues. The germline gives CDR1 SQVTM, CDR2 ANQGSEA. V lost 3 bases to trimming and J lost 6 bases, with 7 bases between them. The CDR3 is CSVDGVDTQYF. CDR3 bases: TGCAGCGTTGACGGGGTGGATACGCAGTATTTT.

V and J are TRBV7-2 and TRBJ2-1; D gene ambiguous. V was shortened by 3 bases and J by 0 bases, with 9 bases between the two germline ends. The CDR3 covers 15 residues. Germline V CDR1 and CDR2: SGHTA, FQGNSA. The CDR3 DNA is TGTGCCAGCAGCTTTGAGAGGAGCTCCTACAATGAGCAGTTCTTC. Protein: CASSFERSSYNEQFF.

The rearrangement joins TRBV7-2 to TRBJ1-2; TRBD1 matches at 7 bases. Unmatched junction bases numbered 7, after V lost 4 bases and J lost 5 bases. CDR1 is SGHTA, CDR2 FQGNSA, per germline. The CDR3 consists of 14 residues. The CDR3 nucleotides read TGTGCCAGCAGCTCAACCGGGACAGCGTATGGCTACACCTTC. Amino acid sequence: CASSSTGTAYGYTF.

This chain uses TRBV28 with TRBJ2-2; D might be TRBD2 (6 bases). Deletions cut 4 bases from V and 3 bases from J, with 12 bases between. Germline values: CDR1 MDHEN, CDR2 SYDVKM. This CDR3 has 15 amino acids. CDR3 sequence: CASSSGTSDTGELFF. The DNA of the CDR3 is TGTGCCAGCAGTTCTGGGACTTCCGACACCGGGGAGCTGTTTTTT.

V and J are TRBV27 and TRBJ1-1; possible D gene TRBD1, 6 bases. Trimming left V 4 bases short and J 8 bases short, with 14 bases between. The CDR3 runs to 13 residues. Germline assignment: CDR1 MNHEY and CDR2 SMNVEV (reference sequence). The CDR3 reads CASSSPYREEAFF. The CDR3 DNA reads as TGTGCCAGCAGTTCCCCCTACAGGGAGGAAGCTTTCTTT.

With regard to this clone: A much larger clone differs from this one at a single base, so this may be a read error. The V gene is TRBV29-1, the J gene TRBJ1-1; D is uncertain. V lost 8 bases and J 4 bases, leaving 11 bases between the germline ends. CDR1 and CDR2 (germline): SQVTM, ANQGSEA. This CDR3 is 11 amino acids long. This CDR3 is CSLRVATEAFF. The CDR3 DNA reads TGCAGCTTACGAGTAGCCACTGAAGCTTTCTTT.